This record concerns one T cell receptor (beta chain) sequence. The data were obtained in a study of T cells in Graves' hyperthyroidism and ophthalmopathy. The CDR3 contains 16 residues. V lost 5 bases and J lost 7; bases outside the gene matches: 11. Germline CDR1 and CDR2: MNHNS and SASEGT. It was RNA transcripts that yielded the amplified TCR beta CDR3 regions. The primer set for the first-round RT-PCR of the TCR CDR3 was HTBI. One entry per CDR3 protein results from TCRdb running MiXCR on the multiplex PCR reads. The sample shows around 620,000 distinct CDR3 sequences, 14% of them seen only once. This TCR came from a woman aged 18-29 years with Graves' ophthalmopathy. V gene TRBV6-1 combines with J gene TRBJ1-1, with TRBD1 matching 12 bases. Sequencing input: blood. The DNA for the CDR3 is TGTGCCAGCAGTAAAGACCGGGACAGGGGGCGCAGTGAAGCTTTCTTT. It translates to CASSKDRDRGRSEAFF.